This record concerns one T cell receptor beta chain sequence. Its antigen remains undetermined. No base quality values were provided; no much bigger clone lies one nucleotide off. Libraries came from the immunoSEQ multiplex PCR assay. DNA from the CD4+ T cells that had been cultured and isolated underwent TCR beta CDR3 sequencing. For the original study's pipeline: Non-productive TCR sequences were discarded, and reads were trimmed to the CDR3 region, with only CDR3s of 7 or more amino acids retained. Antigen-specific clonotypes were identified with the MANAFEST web app by comparing expansion in peptide wells against reference cultures. To count as positive, a clone had to show expansion at FDR<0.05 compared with the reference and with all other wells, an odds ratio above 5, and a frequency above 0.1% in two replicate wells. Cross-reactive clonotypes were defined as significantly expanded in SARS-CoV-2 spike wells and in at least one common cold coronavirus spike condition. Levenshtein distance calculated with the stringdist R package was used to assess CDR3 similarity, and unrooted trees were constructed with ape in R 3.6.1. Here the immuneACCESS table is served through TCRdb, limited to in-frame sequences with V and J called. Missing clones are a known gap in these copies; in checked studies unresolved V genes cover under half, and the rest lacks a known reason. From that table come the V and J calls and clone size; the DNA was used to work out D and trimming. This sample has about 68,000 clones in its table, and roughly 80% of those were observed once. The leading ten clones occupy approximately 12% of the sample.

CDR1 and CDR2 (SGHTS, YDEGEE) derive from the germline V gene. The junction shows trimming of 4 bases on V and 2 bases on J, plus 13 bases between the germline ends. The CDR3 spans 15 residues, from the cysteine through the phenylalanine. The only DNA kept is the CDR3, 45 bases in frame from the first base. This sample was taken from a study of vaccination effects on CD4 cells after COVID-19 (dated by TCRdb to the early 2020s). Study-level background: Participants received two doses of either the BNT162b2 or the mRNA-1273 mRNA SARS-CoV-2 vaccine. A total of nine to ten COVID-19 convalescent patients and a handful of SARS-CoV-2-naive healthy vaccine recipients were included in the full study. The study compared SARS-CoV-2 spike-specific CD4+ TCR repertoires before and after mRNA vaccination in COVID-19 convalescent patients and infection-naive vaccine recipients. In the study, cultures from other donors were sequenced using the Oncomine TCR Beta short-read assay on an Illumina iSeq 100. What the authors observed across the whole study: Only a small number of convalescent patients were included, and no early post-infection timepoints were available, which limited the study. In healthy vaccine recipients, vaccine-induced clones were almost all SARS-CoV-2 mono-reactive, with only 1 of 255 being cross-reactive with common cold coronaviruses. Marked clonal contraction was observed in both infection-induced and vaccine-induced clones at late post-vaccination timepoints, consistent with waning T cell responses.

In the ViraFEST assay, PBMC were stimulated with viral peptide pools, and antigen-specific CD4+ T cell clonotypes were then identified by expansion using TCR sequencing. After about 9 days of culture, CD4+ T cells were isolated with the EasySep CD4+ T cell isolation kit. None of the healthy vaccine recipients had a prior SARS-CoV-2 infection, which was confirmed by nucleocapsid antibody tests that came back negative both before and after vaccination. Around 2.1 million PBMC per well were cultured with about 9.6 ug/ml peptides in IMDM containing 5% human AB serum, around 9.7 IU/ml IL-2 and gentamicin. On days 3 and 7, half of the culture medium was replaced with fresh IL-2-containing medium. Unless noted otherwise, every peptide stimulation condition was cultured in triplicate wells. Using Ficoll-Paque Plus gradient centrifugation, PBMC were separated from whole blood and then either used fresh or cryopreserved at -140C. Overlapping peptide pools spanned the spike proteins of SARS-CoV-2 and the common cold coronaviruses HCoV-NL63, HCoV-OC43 and HCoV-229E. The QIAamp micro DNA kit was used to extract genomic DNA from the cultured CD4+ T cells.

The V gene is TRBV5-8 and the J gene is TRBJ2-4; the D gene is possibly TRBD1 or TRBD2, each agreeing over 5 bases. The TCR was taken from a human donor who received a COVID-19 vaccine. The specimen was CD4+ T cells from PBMCs cultured with SARS-CoV-2 spike peptides, collected before COVID-19 vaccination. The cell subset or site label, as the study defines it: SARS-CoV-2 spike overlapping peptide pool stimulation. The nucleotide sequence reads as follows: TGTGCCAGCAGCCGGGGCGTGGGATCCAAAAACATTCAGTACTTC. The encoded protein is CASSRGVGSKNIQYF.